This T cell receptor (beta chain) was recovered during a study of regulatory T cells in long-lasting Graves disease. Study-level findings and limits: Preferential use of TRBV28, TRBJ1-2 and TRBJ2-5 was seen in persistent disease. Study was limited to peripheral blood, excluding thyroid tissue.

This clonotype was detected a few times. Its matching antigen is unknown. The sample's time point: newly diagnosed GD, antithyroid drugs for less than 3 months. PBMCs provided the RNA from which the TCR library was made. Both iRepertoire HTBI primers and Arm-PCR of CDR3 regions were used to build the TCR beta libraries. MiXCR was run by TCRdb on the multiplex PCR reads, yielding one entry per CDR3 protein. The table shows approximately 490,000 distinct CDR3 sequences, with 15% to 20% occurring only once. Germline V gives CDR1 SQVTM, CDR2 ANQGSEA. This CDR3 is built from 11 residues. With 4 bases removed from V and 4 bases from J, the gap between germline ends came to 8 bases. These same records also appear under a second study, on T cells in Graves' hyperthyroidism and ophthalmopathy. That source reports: Diagnosis of hyperthyroidism was new in patients aged 18 to 65, and its duration was under 2 months. Blood shared most expanded thyroid clonotypes above 0.001.

The sequence was collected from a middle-aged man with Graves disease. Here the sequenced sample was peripheral blood mononuclear cells (PBMCs), taken at new diagnosis, from a patient treated with antithyroid drugs. The chain couples TRBV29-1 to TRBJ2-7; tentative D call: TRBD1 (5 bases). As DNA, the CDR3 is TGCAGCGTTGTTCGACAGTACGAGCAGTACTTC. As protein: CSVVRQYEQYF.